This entry lists 21 T cell receptor beta chains sequenced from one sample in a study of T cell responses to AZD1222 COVID-19 vaccine (dated by TCRdb to 2020 to 2022). Libraries were made using the immunoSEQ multiplex PCR assay. TCRdb holds this immuneACCESS table with in-frame rearrangements only. Some clones are missing; in checked studies, unresolved V genes explain under half, and the rest has no known cause. In all, the sample holds more than 90,000 clones, and 84% of those were seen once. Roughly 9.9% of the sample is taken by the ten largest. The sample's time point label is to be understood as: baseline before first vaccination. The specimen was peripheral blood, collected on day 0 of AZD1222 vaccination. The origin of the receptors is an adult in good health.

This chain joins TRBV5-1 and TRBJ1-1; tentatively, D is TRBD1 (6 bases). The CDR3 spans 15 residues. Trimming pared 1 base from V and 4 bases from J, leaving 14 bases between. In germline, CDR1 is SGHRS, CDR2 YFSETQ. CDR3: CASSLWGAKGTEAFF. The CDR3 DNA follows: TGCGCCAGCAGCTTGTGGGGGGCGAAAGGCACTGAAGCTTTCTTT. Filled out from reference TRBV5-1 and TRBJ1-1, the complete variable domain reads KAGVTQTPRYLIKTRGQQVTLSCSPISGHRSVSWYQQTPGQGLQFLFEYFSETQRNKGNFPGRFSGRQFSNSRSEMNVSTLELGDSALYLCASSLWGAKGTEAFFGQGTRLTVV.

V and J are TRBV7-2 and TRBJ2-7; D is uncertain. Germline CDR1 and CDR2: SGHTA and FQGNSA. The germline V and J ends were trimmed by 3 bases and 1 base, with 10 bases remaining between them. The CDR3 loop spans 14 amino acids. The CDR3 coding sequence is TGTGCCAGCAGCTTGAGAACTCCTTCCTACGAGCAGTACTTC. This sequence encodes CASSLRTPSYEQYF. Supplemented by reference TRBV7-2 and TRBJ2-7, the full variable domain reads GAGVSQSPSNKVTEKGKDVELRCDPISGHTALYWYRQSLGQGLEFLIYFQGNSAPDKSGLPSDRFSAERTGGSVSTLTIQRTQQEDSAVYLCASSLRTPSYEQYFGPGTRLTVT.

The V gene is TRBV11-3, the J gene TRBJ1-1; D may be TRBD1 (6 bases). Germline V gene data show CDR1 as SGHNT and CDR2 as YENEEA. The CDR3 loop spans 13 amino acids. V lost 5 bases and J 5 bases, leaving 12 bases between the germline ends. CDR3 residues: CASSPAGTTEAFF. DNA for the CDR3: TGTGCCAGCAGCCCCGCCGGGACAACTGAAGCTTTCTTT.

The rearrangement links TRBV23-1 to TRBJ2-7; 7 bases agree with TRBD1. TRBV23-1 is marked as an open reading frame, function uncertain. The trim removed 7 bases at V and 1 base at J, leaving 7 bases unmatched. CDR3 size: 14 residues. CDR3: CASTPWDSSYEQYF. In DNA, the CDR3 is TGCGCCAGCACGCCTTGGGACAGTTCCTACGAGCAGTACTTC.

The chain uses TRBV7-9 and TRBJ2-7; no definite D call. Germline CDR1 reads SEHNR; CDR2 reads FQNEAQ (reference sequence). The CDR3 runs to 11 residues. V lost 0 bases and J lost 6, with 3 bases in between. CDR3 protein: CASSLAGEQYF. The CDR3 nucleotides are TGTGCCAGCAGCTTAGCGGGCGAGCAGTACTTC.

This clone was recorded only once. The chain is built from TRBV9 and TRBJ1-5; no clear D. CDR1 and CDR2 (germline): SGDLS, YYNGEE. V lost 4 bases to trimming and J lost 7 bases, with 18 bases between them. CDR3 size: 15 residues. The CDR3 nucleotides read TGTGCCAGCAGCCCCGAGGCGTCGATTAGCCAGCCCCAGCATTTT. Translating gives CASSPEASISQPQHF.

V usage is TRBV19 and J usage is TRBJ1-6, with 8 bases identical to TRBD1. Germline trimming cut 5 bases from V and 9 bases from J; bases unmatched to any gene: 12. This CDR3 spans 16 amino acids. Looked up from germline, CDR1 is LNHDA and CDR2 is SQIVND (reference sequence). CDR3 in amino acids: CASSVNDRGAVSPLHF. CDR3 nucleotide sequence: TGTGCCAGTAGTGTAAATGACAGGGGCGCAGTTTCACCCCTCCACTTT.

J is TRBJ2-1 and V is TRBV27, with no clear D. The V and J ends lost 5 bases and 4 bases respectively, with 12 bases between them. The CDR3 sequence is 14 residues long. Looked up from germline, CDR1 is MNHEY and CDR2 is SMNVEV (reference sequence). The CDR3 sequence: CASSPDPRYNEQFF. In DNA form, the CDR3 reads TGTGCCAGCAGTCCGGACCCGAGGTACAATGAGCAGTTCTTC.

The chain uses TRBV2 and TRBJ2-7; D tentatively fits TRBD1 or TRBD2 (5 bases each). Trimming pared 3 bases from V and 2 bases from J, leaving 11 bases between. The CDR3 has 14 amino acids. Looked up from germline, CDR1 is SNHLY and CDR2 is FYNNEI. The CDR3 nucleotides read TGTGCCAGCAGTGATGGTCGGGGACCCTACGAGCAGTACTTC. Its protein product is CASSDGRGPYEQYF.

The chain couples TRBV18 to TRBJ2-7, with D uncertain. CDR1 and CDR2 from the germline V gene are KGHSH and LQKENI. V was clipped by 6 bases and J by 4 bases, with 10 bases between them. The CDR3 is 12 amino acids. CDR3 bases: TGTGCCAGCTCTGTCGGATCGTACGAGCAGTACTTC. Amino acids: CASSVGSYEQYF.

V gene TRBV7-2 combines with J gene TRBJ1-5; possible D gene TRBD1, 6 bases. This CDR3 has 14 residues. V was pared by 5 bases and J by 4 bases, with 12 bases between. CDR1 and CDR2 (germline): SGHTA, FQGNSA. CDR3 DNA: TGTGCCAGCAGCGACACAGGGTCAAATCAGCCCCAGCATTTT. Translation gives CASSDTGSNQPQHF.

The chain recombines TRBV7-9 with TRBJ2-3; TRBD2 is a possible D gene (6 bases). V lost 3 bases and J lost 2, with 12 bases in between. CDR1 and CDR2 (germline): SEHNR, FQNEAQ (reference sequence). This CDR3 comprises 15 residues. The CDR3 DNA is TGTGCCAGCAGCTTCCCTAGCGCCCACACAGATACGCAGTATTTT. Translation: CASSFPSAHTDTQYF.

This clone was counted only a few times. The CDR3 DNA sequence: TGCGCCAGCAGCCACCCAAATGCGGGAGGGAATTACGAGCAGTACTTC. Translated, it gives CASSHPNAGGNYEQYF. The V and J genes are TRBV4-1 and TRBJ2-7; TRBD2 matches at 9 bases. CDR1 MGHRA and CDR2 YSYEKL come from the germline V gene. The V gene end was trimmed by 3 bases and the J gene end by 4 bases; junction bases not matched to a gene: 10. CDR3 length equals 16 residues.

This rearrangement joins TRBV24-1 to TRBJ2-3; 12 bases are shared with TRBD2. The CDR3 is 17 residues long. Germline V gene data show CDR1 as KGHDR and CDR2 as SFDVKD. With V trimmed by 3 bases and J by 3 bases, 6 bases remained unmatched. The CDR3 nucleotides are TGTGCCACCAGTGATCGCCTAGCGGGAGGGAGAACAGATACGCAGTATTTT. Protein product: CATSDRLAGGRTDTQYF.

The chain carries TRBV4-2 and TRBJ1-3; maybe TRBD1 (6 bases). V was shortened by 4 bases and J by 0 bases, with 13 bases between the two germline ends. This CDR3 is built from 16 residues. Germline lookup yields CDR1 LGHNA and CDR2 YNFKEQ. The CDR3 spells CASSLSPGDSGNTIYF. The CDR3 DNA reads as TGTGCCAGCAGCCTGTCCCCAGGGGACTCTGGAAACACCATATATTTT.

The gene calls are TRBV28 and TRBJ1-1; D might be TRBD1 (6 bases). The CDR3 is made up of 16 amino acids. Trimming took off 11 bases at V and 4 bases at J, with 26 bases between the two ends. From germline, CDR1 is MDHEN and CDR2 SYDVKM. CDR3 loop: CAARSGVQGYGTEAFF. In DNA form, the CDR3 reads TGTGCCGCACGCTCGGGAGTACAGGGTTATGGCACTGAAGCTTTCTTT.

V is TRBV7-8 and J is TRBJ2-7; unclear D gene. CDR1 and CDR2 (germline): SGHVS, FQNEAQ. The CDR3 length is 11 residues. The ends were cut back, 5 bases at V and 4 bases at J, with 6 bases in the middle. The CDR3 DNA is TGTGCCAGCAGCCCCCTGTACGAGCAGTACTTC. It yields the protein CASSPLYEQYF.

V usage is TRBV4-2 and J usage is TRBJ2-1, with D possibly TRBD1 on 5 matching bases. CDR1 is LGHNA, CDR2 YNFKEQ, per germline. The CDR3 consists of 17 residues. With 0 bases removed from V and 3 bases from J, the gap between germline ends came to 15 bases. This chain's CDR3 is CASSQDKRTGYYNEQFF. Written as DNA, the CDR3 is TGTGCCAGCAGCCAAGATAAGAGAACAGGATACTACAATGAGCAGTTCTTC.

This sequence joins TRBV18 and TRBJ1-1, with D unclear. Germline V gene data show CDR1 as KGHSH and CDR2 as LQKENI. The CDR3 covers 13 residues. Between the trimmed V and J ends, which lost 2 bases and 11 bases, there was a span of 15 bases. The CDR3 loop reads CASSPGNGVSAFF. CDR3 DNA sequence: TGTGCCAGCTCACCAGGTAATGGGGTATCGGCTTTCTTT.

This rearrangement joins TRBV15 to TRBJ2-3; 11 bases line up with TRBD2. Germline assignment: CDR1 LNHNV and CDR2 YYDKDF (reference sequence). Trimming removed 5 bases from V and 3 bases from J; junction bases left unmatched: 1. The CDR3 is 14 residues long. This chain's CDR3 is CATSWTSGTDTQYF. The CDR3 DNA reads TGTGCCACCAGCTGGACTAGCGGGACAGATACGCAGTATTTT.

The chain combines TRBV7-3 with TRBJ2-2, with a possible D match to TRBD1 (5 bases). This CDR3 has 16 amino acids. Between the trimmed V and J ends, which lost 1 base and 4 bases, there was a span of 13 bases. The germline V gene has CDR1 SGHTA and CDR2 FQGTGA. CDR3: CASSLSQGPGTGELFF. DNA of the CDR3: TGTGCCAGCAGCTTAAGTCAGGGTCCGGGCACCGGGGAGCTGTTTTTT.